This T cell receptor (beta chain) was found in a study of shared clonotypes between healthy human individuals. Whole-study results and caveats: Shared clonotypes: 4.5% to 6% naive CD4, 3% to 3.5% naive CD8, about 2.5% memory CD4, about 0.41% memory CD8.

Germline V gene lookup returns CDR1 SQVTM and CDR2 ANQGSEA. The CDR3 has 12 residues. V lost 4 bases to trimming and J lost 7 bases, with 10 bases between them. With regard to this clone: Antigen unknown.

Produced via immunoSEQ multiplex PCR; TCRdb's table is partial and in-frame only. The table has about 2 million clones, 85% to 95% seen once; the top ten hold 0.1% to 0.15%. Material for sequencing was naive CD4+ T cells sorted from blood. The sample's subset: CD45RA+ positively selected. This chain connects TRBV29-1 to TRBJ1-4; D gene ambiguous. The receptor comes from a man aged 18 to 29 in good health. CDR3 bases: TGCAGCGTTGTAGGGATGGGTGAAAAACTGTTTTTT. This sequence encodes CSVVGMGEKLFF.